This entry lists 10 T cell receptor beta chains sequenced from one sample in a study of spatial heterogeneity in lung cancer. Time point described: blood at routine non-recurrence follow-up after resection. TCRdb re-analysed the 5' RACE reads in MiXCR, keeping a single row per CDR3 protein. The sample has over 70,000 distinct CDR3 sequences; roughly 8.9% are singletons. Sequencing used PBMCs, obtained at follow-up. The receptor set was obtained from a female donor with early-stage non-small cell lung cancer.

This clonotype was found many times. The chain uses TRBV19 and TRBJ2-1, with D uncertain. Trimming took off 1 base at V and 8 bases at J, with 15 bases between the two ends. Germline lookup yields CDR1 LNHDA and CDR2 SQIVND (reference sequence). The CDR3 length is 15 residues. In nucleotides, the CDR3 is TGTGCCAGTAGTATAGCTGGGTTTCCGGGCGATGAGCAGTTCTTC. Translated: CASSIAGFPGDEQFF.

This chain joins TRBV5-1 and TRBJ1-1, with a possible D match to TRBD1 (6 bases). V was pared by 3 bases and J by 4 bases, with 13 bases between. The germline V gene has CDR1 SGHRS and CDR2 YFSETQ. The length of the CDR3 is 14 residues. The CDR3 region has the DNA TGCGCCAGCAGCTCGATAACAGGGAGCACTGAAGCTTTCTTT. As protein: CASSSITGSTEAFF.

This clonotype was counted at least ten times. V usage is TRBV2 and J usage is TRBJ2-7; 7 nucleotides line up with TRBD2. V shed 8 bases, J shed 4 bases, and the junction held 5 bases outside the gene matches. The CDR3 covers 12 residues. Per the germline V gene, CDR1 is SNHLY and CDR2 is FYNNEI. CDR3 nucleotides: TGTGCCAGCGGGAGGGCGGATTACGAGCAGTACTTC. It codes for CASGRADYEQYF.

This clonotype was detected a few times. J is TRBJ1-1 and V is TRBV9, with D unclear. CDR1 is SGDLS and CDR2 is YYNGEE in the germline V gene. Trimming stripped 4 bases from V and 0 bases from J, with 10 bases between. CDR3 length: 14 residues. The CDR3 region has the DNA TGTGCCAGCAGCCTAAACAGCATGAACACTGAAGCTTTCTTT. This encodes CASSLNSMNTEAFF.

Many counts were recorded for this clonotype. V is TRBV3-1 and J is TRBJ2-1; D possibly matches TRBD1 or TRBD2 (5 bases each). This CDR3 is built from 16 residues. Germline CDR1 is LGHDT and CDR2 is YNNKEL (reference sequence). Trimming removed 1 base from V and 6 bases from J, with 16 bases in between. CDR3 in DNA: TGTGCCAGCAGCCAAGGAGTAGGCCGGGGCCGCAATGAGCAGTTCTTC. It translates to CASSQGVGRGRNEQFF.

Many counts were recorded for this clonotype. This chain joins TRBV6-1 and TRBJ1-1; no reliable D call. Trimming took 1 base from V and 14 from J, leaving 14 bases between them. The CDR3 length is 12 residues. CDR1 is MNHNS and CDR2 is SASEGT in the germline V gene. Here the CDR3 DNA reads TGTGCCAGCAGTGAAGGGCTTCTAAAAAGCTTCTTT. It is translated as CASSEGLLKSFF.

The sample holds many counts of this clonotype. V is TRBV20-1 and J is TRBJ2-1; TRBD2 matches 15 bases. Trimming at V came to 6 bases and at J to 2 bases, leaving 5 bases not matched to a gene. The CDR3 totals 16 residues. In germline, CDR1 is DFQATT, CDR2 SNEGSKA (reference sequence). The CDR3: CSARTSGRAPYNEQFF. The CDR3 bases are TGCAGTGCCCGGACTAGCGGGAGGGCCCCCTACAATGAGCAGTTCTTC.

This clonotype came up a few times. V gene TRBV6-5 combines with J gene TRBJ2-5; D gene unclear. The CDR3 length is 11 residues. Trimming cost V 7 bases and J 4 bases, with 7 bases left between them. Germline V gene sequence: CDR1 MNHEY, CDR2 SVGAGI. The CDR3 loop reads CASMGRETQYF. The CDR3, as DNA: TGTGCCAGCATGGGCCGAGAGACCCAGTACTTC.

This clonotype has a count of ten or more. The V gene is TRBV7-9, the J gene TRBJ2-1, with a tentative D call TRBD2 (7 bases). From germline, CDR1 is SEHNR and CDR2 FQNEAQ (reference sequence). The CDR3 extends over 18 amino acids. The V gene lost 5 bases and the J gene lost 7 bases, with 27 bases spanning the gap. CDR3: CASSRLAITSVGGNEQFF. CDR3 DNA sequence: TGTGCCAGCAGCCGGTTGGCTATTACTAGCGTAGGGGGGAATGAGCAGTTCTTC.

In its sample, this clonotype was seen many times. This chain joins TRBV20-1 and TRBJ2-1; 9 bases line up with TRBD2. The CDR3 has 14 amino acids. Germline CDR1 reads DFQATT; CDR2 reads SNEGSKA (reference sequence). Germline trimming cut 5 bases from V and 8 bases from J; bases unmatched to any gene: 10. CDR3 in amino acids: CSAHSASGTYEQFF. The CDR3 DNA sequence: TGCAGTGCTCACTCCGCTAGCGGGACATATGAGCAGTTCTTC.